This paragraph covers one TCR beta chain sequence. Germline CDR1 is KGHSH and CDR2 is LQKENI. This CDR3 has 17 amino acids. V was trimmed by 2 bases and J by 3 bases, leaving 18 bases between them. This entry belongs to a study of T cell responses to AZD1222 COVID-19 vaccine. Measured with immunoSEQ multiplex PCR; TCRdb has only the in-frame clones, and not every one. The sample has about 150,000 clones, around 91% seen once; the top ten hold 5%. This TCR came from an adult in good health. The specimen comprised peripheral blood, sampled on day 0 of AZD1222 vaccination. The chain couples TRBV18 to TRBJ2-3; tentative D call: TRBD1 (5 bases). CDR3 sequence: CASSPFDSPKRTDTQYF. The CDR3 DNA follows: TGTGCCAGCTCACCATTCGACAGTCCTAAGAGGACAGATACGCAGTATTTT.